The 2 T cell receptor beta chains presented below share a single source sample, sequenced in a study of monozygotic twins with inflammatory bowel disease (dated by TCRdb to the late 2010s). Libraries were constructed by 5' RACE. Sequencer: Illumina HiSeq 2500. TCRdb reprocessed the reads, so every CDR3 protein sequence counts as one entry and DNA is not shown. The table for this sample shows around 220,000 distinct CDR3 sequences. 6% to 9% of the sample is in the top ten clones. Source material: blood. These receptors originate from a human donor with ulcerative colitis or Crohn's disease, or a healthy co-twin of an affected twin (not recorded which).

This chain joins TRBV28 and TRBJ1-4; TCRdb reports TRBD1, a call that lacks DNA to check it against. The CDR3 consists of 15 residues. Germline V gene data show CDR1 as MDHEN and CDR2 as SYDVKM. The CDR3 sequence: CASSRTGSTNEKLFF.

This chain connects TRBV19 to TRBJ2-1; the TCRdb call, TRBD2, lacks DNA for checking. Germline V gene data show CDR1 as LNHDA and CDR2 as SQIVND (reference sequence). This CDR3 has 14 amino acids. The CDR3 reads CASMGTGLNNEQFF. The full variable domain, in which reference TRBV19 and TRBJ2-1 provide the parts outside the CDR3, is DGGITQSPKYLFRKEGQNVTLSCEQNLNHDAMYWYRQDPGQGLRLIYYSQIVNDFQKGDIAEGYSVSREKKESFPLTVTSAQKNPTAFYLCASMGTGLNNEQFFGPGTRLTVL.